This T cell receptor beta chain emerged from a study of blood T cell repertoires in COVID-19. V was shortened by 2 bases and J by 8 bases, with 13 bases between the two germline ends. This CDR3 is built from 13 residues. In germline, CDR1 is SGHDT, CDR2 YYEEEE. Sequenced by immunoSEQ multiplex PCR; TCRdb stores in-frame clones only, minus some. The table lists 250,000 to 300,000 clones, 81% of them singletons. The sequenced sample was peripheral blood. V usage is TRBV5-6 and J usage is TRBJ1-2; TRBD1 is a possible D gene (5 bases). This clonotype was sampled from a woman in her sixties with active or convalescent COVID-19. Here the CDR3 reads CASSFGGAEGYTF. The DNA for the CDR3 is TGTGCCAGCAGCTTTGGAGGGGCAGAGGGCTACACCTTC.